This T cell receptor beta chain was documented in a study of CD8+CD57+ T cells in acquired aplastic anemia. According to the study, genomic DNA was the template for TCR beta VDJ and CDR3 profiling. TCRdb redid the calling of the reads with MiXCR, one entry per CDR3 protein. The sample contains approximately 80,000 distinct CDR3 sequences, roughly two thirds of which appear only once. Before being chosen for sequencing, patients had shown CD8+CD57+ cell expansion by flow cytometry. This CDR3 has 20 amino acids. With 4 bases clipped from V and 2 bases from J, the junction kept 24 bases outside the gene matches. Germline V CDR1 and CDR2: DFQATT, SNEGSKA (reference sequence). This clonotype was picked up a small number of times.

This receptor was taken from a human donor with aplastic anemia. The sequencing sample was made of sorted CD4+, CD8+, or CD8+CD57+ T cells (not recorded which) from PBMCs. The rearrangement links TRBV20-1 to TRBJ2-3; 7 bases map to TRBD2. The CDR3 loop is CSAISTTDFRDYQHTDTQYF. The CDR3 region has the DNA TGCAGTGCTATAAGCACCACAGATTTCCGGGACTACCAACACACAGATACGCAGTATTTT.